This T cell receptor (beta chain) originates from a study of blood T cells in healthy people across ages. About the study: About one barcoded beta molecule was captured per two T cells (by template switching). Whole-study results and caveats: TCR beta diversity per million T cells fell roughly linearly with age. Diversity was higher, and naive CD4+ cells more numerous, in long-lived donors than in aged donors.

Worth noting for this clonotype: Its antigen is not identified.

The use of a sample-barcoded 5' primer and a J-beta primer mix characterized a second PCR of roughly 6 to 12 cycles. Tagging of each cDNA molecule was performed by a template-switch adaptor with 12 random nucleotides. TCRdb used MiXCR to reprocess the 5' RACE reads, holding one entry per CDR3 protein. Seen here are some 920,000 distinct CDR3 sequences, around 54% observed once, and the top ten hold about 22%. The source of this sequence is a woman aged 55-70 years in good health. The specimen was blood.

CDR3 sequence: CASSSGLLHTQYF. For the CDR3, the DNA is TGTGCCAGCAGCTCAGGACTTCTTCATACGCAGTATTTT. The rearrangement uses TRBV14 and TRBJ2-3; D may be TRBD2 (5 bases). CDR3 length equals 13 residues. From germline, CDR1 is SGHDN and CDR2 FVKESK. V was pared by 5 bases and J by 7 bases, with 13 bases between.